The clone carrying this T cell receptor beta chain has just a few counts. The sample comes from a study of T-cell reconstitution after alpha-beta-depleted transplantation in children. Using unique molecular identifiers, the investigators prepared the TCRbeta library. TCRdb reprocessed the PCR reads via MiXCR and lists one record per CDR3 protein. This sample has roughly 500,000 distinct CDR3 sequences, with 32% found just once. Germline V gene lookup returns CDR1 SGHRS and CDR2 YFSETQ. The CDR3 totals 14 residues. With 1 base removed from V and 4 bases from J, the gap between germline ends came to 9 bases.

The sample in question was PBMCs from the stem cell graft donor, obtained from the stem cell graft. The V call is TRBV5-1, the J call TRBJ2-1; D gene uncertain. This TCR was recovered from a human donor who donated a stem cell graft to a child with aplastic anemia. In nucleotides, the CDR3 is TGCGCCAGCAGCTTGTTTGGCTCTTACAATGAGCAGTTCTTC. This codes for CASSLFGSYNEQFF. Supplemented by reference TRBV5-1 and TRBJ2-1, the full variable domain reads KAGVTQTPRYLIKTRGQQVTLSCSPISGHRSVSWYQQTPGQGLQFLFEYFSETQRNKGNFPGRFSGRQFSNSRSEMNVSTLELGDSALYLCASSLFGSYNEQFFGPGTRLTVL.